This T cell receptor (beta chain) came from a study of CD8 T cells in ankylosing spondylitis. This clonotype appeared many times. Its antigen remains unknown. MiXCR, run by TCRdb on the 5' RACE reads, gives a single entry per CDR3 protein. The sample contains about 160,000 distinct CDR3 sequences, 15% to 20% of which appear only once. Germline values: CDR1 SGHAT, CDR2 FQNNGV. CDR3 length equals 14 residues. Trimming cost V 3 bases and J 9 bases; bases outside gene matches: 8. Study results and limitations: Earlier work had already found some motif variants in reactive arthritis synovial fluid and blood. In ankylosing spondylitis patients, matched synovial fluid reportedly showed significant enrichment of disease-linked clones. The study identified a TCR beta motif of roughly eight highly homologous variants that appeared characteristic of ankylosing spondylitis blood.

Sample: blood, either unsorted or a sorted T cell fraction (not recorded which). The sequence came from a male donor with ankylosing spondylitis or in good health (not recorded which). The chain carries TRBV11-2 and TRBJ2-1; 7 positions agree with TRBD2. CDR3 in DNA: TGTGCCAGCAGCTTGGCTAGCGGTTTCGGTGAGCAGTTCTTC. It codes for CASSLASGFGEQFF. The complete variable domain, with remaining parts taken from reference TRBV11-2 and TRBJ2-1, reads EAGVAQSPRYKIIEKRQSVAFWCNPISGHATLYWYQQILGQGPKLLIQFQNNGVVDDSQLPKDRFSAERLKGVDSTLKIQPAKLEDSAVYLCASSLASGFGEQFFGPGTRLTVL.